This TCR beta chain originates from a study of cytomegalovirus exposure and HLA in healthy donors. Across the whole study: The 120 validation repertoires, a later analysis reported, used the same platform as the 600 to 850 repertoires from the first cohort.

Turning to this clone: Its antigen is not identified.

The V gene end was trimmed by 5 bases and the J gene end by 1 base; junction bases not matched to a gene: 9. The CDR3 runs 18 residues. Germline assignment: CDR1 KGHSH and CDR2 LQKENI. The table came from immunoSEQ multiplex PCR; TCRdb's copy has only in-frame clones and leaves some out. The sample carries around 94,000 clones, about 95% recorded once. General study results and limits: The finding came from a later analysis; first-cohort TCR clusters tended to co-occur in the roughly 110 validation repertoires. Cytomegalovirus association was listed for around 170 TCR beta chains. CMV antigen specificity of three CMV-associated chains was confirmed in vitro.

What was sequenced was PBMCs. This clonotype was obtained from a woman in her late teens or twenties in good health and CMV-seronegative. The chain carries TRBV18 and TRBJ1-3; TRBD1 aligns across 12 bases. The CDR3 region is CASSFPGQGATSGNTIYF. CDR3 nucleotides: TGTGCCAGCTCATTTCCGGGACAGGGGGCGACTTCTGGAAACACCATATATTTT.